The 14 T cell receptor beta chains listed next were all sequenced from one sample in a study of human T cells and chemical hapten exposure. TCRdb itself ran the RACE reads through MiXCR, one entry per CDR3 protein. This table has about 190,000 distinct CDR3 sequences, about 25% appearing once. Specified time point: patch test 3, about 24 weeks after DPC sensitization. Regarding treatment: therapeutic diphenylcyclopropenone sensitization with weekly scalp DPC. Sample: whole blood, taken in connection with sensitization to the hapten diphenylcyclopropenone (DPC). Receptors originate from a woman aged 40 to 55 with alopecia areata. Some clones in this sample may be carry-over from other donors' samples.

This chain links TRBV7-9 with TRBJ2-3, with a tentative D call TRBD2 (5 bases). Per the germline V gene, CDR1 is SEHNR and CDR2 is FQNEAQ (reference sequence). The CDR3 extends over 12 amino acids. V was clipped by 5 bases and J by 6 bases, with 9 bases between them. The CDR3 loop reads CASSPWEDTQYF. CDR3 DNA: TGTGCCAGCAGCCCGTGGGAGGATACGCAGTATTTT. The full variable domain, rest sourced from reference TRBV7-9 and TRBJ2-3, is DTGVSQNPRHKITKRGQNVTFRCDPISEHNRLYWYRQTLGQGPEFLTYFQNEAQLEKSRLLSDRFSAERPKGSFSTLEIQRTEQGDSAMYLCASSPWEDTQYFGPGTRLTVL.

The chain employs TRBV5-1 and TRBJ2-1, with D possibly matching TRBD2 (6 bases). The V end lost 2 bases, the J end lost 6 bases, and 21 bases lay between the germline ends. Looked up from germline, CDR1 is SGHRS and CDR2 is YFSETQ. There are 17 residues in the CDR3. CDR3 in DNA: TGCGCCAGCAGCTTCCTCCCGGGGGACGGGAGTAGCAATGAGCAGTTCTTC. Residues: CASSFLPGDGSSNEQFF.

The genes are TRBV20-1 and TRBJ1-5; tentative D call: TRBD1 (5 bases). The CDR3 sequence is 16 residues long. Looked up from germline, CDR1 is DFQATT and CDR2 is SNEGSKA (reference sequence). Trimming cost V 1 base and J 2 bases, with 15 bases left between them. CDR3 loop: CSARGPGSDRNQPQHF. The CDR3 DNA reads TGCAGTGCTAGAGGGCCAGGGTCGGATCGCAATCAGCCCCAGCATTTT.

V and J are TRBV4-3 and TRBJ2-5, with TRBD2 matching over 9 bases. From germline, CDR1 is LGHNA and CDR2 YSLEER. The CDR3 is made up of 18 amino acids. After removal of 0 bases from V and 1 base from J, the junction contained 9 bases not matched to a gene. The CDR3 sequence: CASSQDVTSGVGQETQYF. The CDR3 region has the DNA TGCGCCAGCAGCCAAGATGTGACTAGCGGAGTGGGCCAAGAGACCCAGTACTTC.

This clonotype was found many times. The chain has TRBV20-1 and TRBJ1-2; 7 bases agree with TRBD1. The V and J ends lost 3 bases and 8 bases, in that order; junction bases with no gene match: 12. The CDR3 runs 14 residues. Germline V gene data show CDR1 as DFQATT and CDR2 as SNEGSKA (reference sequence). The CDR3 nucleotides are TGCAGTGCTAGCCGTGGGACAGTCGTCGAGGGCTACACCTTC. It translates to CSASRGTVVEGYTF.

This clonotype was counted a few times. The V gene is TRBV20-1, the J gene TRBJ2-7; possible D gene TRBD1, 6 bases. The germline gives CDR1 DFQATT, CDR2 SNEGSKA (reference sequence). The CDR3 is 12 amino acids. V dropped 3 bases and J dropped 2 bases, with 8 bases sitting between them. CDR3 loop: CSARGQAYEQYF. CDR3 DNA sequence: TGCAGTGCTAGGGGACAAGCCTACGAGCAGTACTTC.

This clonotype turned up a few times. J is TRBJ2-3 and V is TRBV4-3; no definite D call. Germline assignment: CDR1 LGHNA and CDR2 YSLEER. Trimming stripped 0 bases from V and 0 bases from J, with 10 bases between. This CDR3 comprises 16 residues. CDR3 region: CASSQDLATSTDTQYF. As DNA, the CDR3 is TGCGCCAGCAGCCAAGATCTGGCCACTAGCACAGATACGCAGTATTTT.

This clonotype has a handful of counts. The chain is built from TRBV6-1 and TRBJ2-7; 8 bases line up with TRBD1. The CDR3 runs 15 residues. Germline lookup yields CDR1 MNHNS and CDR2 SASEGT. V lost 1 base and J lost 1; bases outside the gene matches: 3. The CDR3 spells CASSEGGQGSYEQYF. CDR3 sequence (DNA): TGTGCCAGCAGTGAAGGCGGACAGGGATCCTACGAGCAGTACTTC.

V and J are TRBV7-9 and TRBJ2-7; 8 nucleotides agree with TRBD2. The CDR3 runs to 14 residues. CDR1 is SEHNR and CDR2 is FQNEAQ in the germline V gene (reference sequence). V was clipped by 2 bases and J by 5 bases; unmatched bases: 5. For the CDR3, the DNA is TGTGCCAGCAGCTTAACCGCGGGAGGTCACGAGCAGTACTTC. This encodes CASSLTAGGHEQYF.

This chain joins TRBV20-1 and TRBJ2-3; the D gene could be TRBD1 or TRBD2 (5 bases each). The CDR3 runs to 14 residues. Trimming cost V 6 bases and J 7 bases, with 20 bases left between them. Germline CDR1 is DFQATT and CDR2 is SNEGSKA (reference sequence). The CDR3 here is CSAWSGALKNTQYF. CDR3 nucleotide sequence: TGCAGTGCCTGGTCCGGGGCCTTGAAGAATACGCAGTATTTT.

This clonotype was seen a handful of times. The V gene is TRBV20-1, the J gene TRBJ1-2, with D perhaps TRBD1 (6 bases). In germline, CDR1 is DFQATT, CDR2 SNEGSKA (reference sequence). Trimming removed 5 bases from V and 2 bases from J, with 9 bases in between. The CDR3 covers 12 residues. In DNA, the CDR3 is TGCAGTGCTTCAACAGGGAACTATGGCTACACCTTC. Protein product: CSASTGNYGYTF.

The chain links TRBV5-5 to TRBJ2-7; D is unclear. V lost 3 bases to trimming and J lost 7 bases, with 17 bases between them. The germline V gene has CDR1 SGHKS and CDR2 YYEKEE (reference sequence). The CDR3 has 14 residues. CDR3 nucleotides: TGTGCCAGCAGCTCTCGGACGGATCACCGGGAGCAGTACTTC. Translating it yields CASSSRTDHREQYF.

This chain links TRBV12-3 or TRBV12-4 with TRBJ1-2; D is unclear. V dropped 4 bases and J dropped 2 bases, with 8 bases sitting between them. The CDR3 is 13 residues long. Here the CDR3 DNA reads TGTGCCAGCAGTTACGGGATCAACTATGGCTACACCTTC. This codes for CASSYGINYGYTF.

CDR3 protein: CASRGLRGNSNEQFF. The CDR3 DNA follows: TGTGCCAGCAGGGGGCTAAGGGGGAACTCCAATGAGCAGTTCTTC. V usage is TRBV6-2 or TRBV6-3 and J usage is TRBJ2-1, with D perhaps TRBD1 (6 bases). The CDR3 consists of 15 residues. Germline values: CDR1 MNHEY, CDR2 SVGEGT. V was cut by 6 bases and J by 6 bases, with 18 bases left in between.